A selection of T cell receptor beta chains follows, all from one sample in a study of T cells in Graves' hyperthyroidism and ophthalmopathy. TCRdb fed the multiplex PCR reads into MiXCR, producing one record per CDR3 protein. Of around 190,000 distinct CDR3 sequences detected, roughly a sixth appear once; the ten largest clones hold roughly 49%. The specimen was blood. These receptors were taken from a woman between 50 and 59 years old with Graves' hyperthyroidism. Each CDR3 is given without its conserved first and last residue. D genes are given only for firm matches.

TRBV6-1	.	TRBJ2-7	ASSELGSGYEQY
TRBV27	.	TRBJ2-3	ASSPDILTDTQY
TRBV7-3	TRBD2	TRBJ2-1	ASSLSGSGNEQF
TRBV29-1	TRBD1	TRBJ2-7	SARGDRGLEQY
TRBV20-1	TRBD2	TRBJ2-1	SATGLAGTNSYNEQF
TRBV19	TRBD2	TRBJ2-1	ASSTLQVAGDNEQF
TRBV13	.	TRBJ1-2	ASSLSRGANYGYT
TRBV7-9	.	TRBJ2-7	ASSLRDPYEQY
TRBV10-3	.	TRBJ2-5	AIRMGGFETQY
TRBV28	.	TRBJ1-2	ASSRPGRGGYT
TRBV20-1	TRBD1	TRBJ2-2	SAREAGGGTGELF
TRBV5-1	TRBD2	TRBJ2-3	ASSHGLAEDTQY
TRBV27	TRBD1	TRBJ1-4	ASKGQINEKLF
TRBV19	.	TRBJ2-2	ASRADPTPPSTNTGELF
TRBV12-3/TRBV12-4	.	TRBJ2-4	ASSPGRRVNIQY
TRBV6-1	TRBD2	TRBJ2-7	ARTLAAMISYEQY
TRBV6-1	.	TRBJ1-5	ASSSAGGGQPQH
TRBV4-2	.	TRBJ2-3	ASSQDRRTTDTQY
TRBV12-3/TRBV12-4	.	TRBJ2-1	ASTKGPFGLDLLPYNEQF
TRBV24-1	.	TRBJ1-2	ATSDSKGVYGYT
TRBV20-1	.	TRBJ1-1	SASPTNTEAF
TRBV19	TRBD1	TRBJ1-2	ASGETGDYYGYT
TRBV27	TRBD2	TRBJ2-7	ASSFLPTSGRFYEQY
TRBV7-2	.	TRBJ2-3	ASSLIALAGDTQY
TRBV7-6	.	TRBJ2-7	ASSLLGLLPSYEQY
TRBV10-3	TRBD1	TRBJ1-1	AIVSGTGNTEAF
TRBV20-1	.	TRBJ2-3	SARGLNYTDTQY
TRBV5-1	TRBD1	TRBJ1-4	ASSFRDRDEKLF
TRBV20-1	TRBD1	TRBJ1-1	SARTRDSHTEAF
TRBV12-3/TRBV12-4	TRBD2	TRBJ2-2	ASSPGLAGVTGELF
TRBV6-1	TRBD1	TRBJ1-5	ASSPDRGQNQPQH
TRBV7-8	.	TRBJ2-7	ASSLAPHGEQY
TRBV7-9	TRBD2	TRBJ2-5	ASSPGLAGTETQY
TRBV30	.	TRBJ1-1	AWSATAGIPPEAF
TRBV11-2	TRBD1	TRBJ1-5	ASSPLTGIGQPQH
TRBV3-1	TRBD2	TRBJ2-5	ASSLTSGETQY
TRBV2	.	TRBJ2-3	ASSENRGTLLTDTQY
TRBV6-1	.	TRBJ2-1	ASSRDSFYNEQF
TRBV10-3	.	TRBJ2-3	AISLLNTGTDTQY
TRBV12-3/TRBV12-4	.	TRBJ2-5	ASSLTETQY
TRBV10-3	.	TRBJ2-2	AVRGKINTGELF
TRBV30	TRBD1	TRBJ2-7	AWGQGSYEQY
TRBV2	.	TRBJ2-7	ASSVDSGSYEQY
TRBV18	TRBD1	TRBJ1-1	ASSQNGQGANTEAF
TRBV15	.	TRBJ1-2	ATSRGGGTGSPSGYT
TRBV5-5	TRBD1	TRBJ1-5	ASSPAGTAPNQPQH
TRBV2	TRBD2	TRBJ2-2	ASRRLAGQTGELF
TRBV11-2	.	TRBJ2-1	ASSLDSDNEQF
TRBV6-5	.	TRBJ2-7	ASSYSPLHDSDEQY
TRBV12-3/TRBV12-4	TRBD1	TRBJ1-5	ASSSRDRGFQPQH
TRBV5-5	TRBD1	TRBJ1-1	ASSLGTGNLNTEAF
TRBV4-2	TRBD2	TRBJ2-3	ASSQGTSADTQY
TRBV27	TRBD1	TRBJ2-7	ASSFESQGFEQY
TRBV18	TRBD1	TRBJ2-5	ASSPPGQGRGETQY
TRBV6-1	.	TRBJ1-2	ASSEGYGYT
TRBV10-3	.	TRBJ1-5	AISRQESNQPQH
TRBV30	.	TRBJ2-7	AWSVSSYEQY
TRBV3-1	.	TRBJ1-1	ASSSVGNTEAF